Below, 20 T cell receptor beta chains from the same sample are listed, as sequenced in a study of CXCR3-negative and CXCR3-positive naive CD8 T cells (dated by TCRdb to the late 2010s). The paper as a whole reports these results and caveats: Compared with CXCR3-negative naive cells, CXCR3-positive naive cells had TRB CDR3s with higher hydrophobicity (lower Kidera factor 4), lower energy, and higher strength and volume indices.

The sequencer was a NextSeq 550. The Human TCR Profiling Kit (MiLaboratory) was used to prepare UMI-labeled 5' RACE TRB cDNA libraries. TCRdb reprocessed the reads and assigns one entry to each CDR3 protein sequence, leaving out DNA. The table for this sample lists 150,000 to 170,000 distinct CDR3 sequences. The ten largest clonotypes hold less than 0.55% of the sample. Their specific antigens are unknown. Sequencing was done on a sample of naive CXCR3+ CD8+ T cells from blood. The cell subset or site label here, explained by the study, means: CD45RO-CCR7+CD27+CD95- naive CD8+ T cells expressing CXCR3 (TNR3+). Every receptor here comes from a human donor in good health. Some clones in this sample may be carry-over from other donors' samples.

V is TRBV11-2 and J is TRBJ2-3; TCRdb indicates TRBD2, and absent DNA this call remains unverified. This CDR3 has 16 residues. The germline CDR1 and CDR2 sequences are SGHAT and FQNNGV. CDR3 loop: CASSSEPGRAPDTQYF.

V and J are TRBV7-2 and TRBJ2-7. The CDR3 has 14 residues. Germline-derived CDR1 and CDR2 are SGHTA and FQGNSA. CDR3 in amino acids: CASSLYMADYEQYF.

CDR3 protein: CASSLVGGTYEQYF. The chain joins TRBV7-9 to TRBJ2-7; the D call from TCRdb, TRBD1, cannot be confirmed without DNA. The CDR3 is 14 amino acids. The germline gives CDR1 SEHNR, CDR2 FQNEAQ (reference sequence).

The V call is TRBV7-2, the J call TRBJ2-7; TCRdb designates TRBD2, a call that cannot be tested without DNA. Germline V gene data show CDR1 as SGHTA and CDR2 as FQGNSA. The CDR3 has 15 amino acids. CDR3 protein: CASSLLAGGSHEQYF.

J is TRBJ1-1 and V is TRBV9; TCRdb's assignment of TRBD1 cannot be checked, as there is no DNA. Germline V lookup: CDR1 SGDLS, CDR2 YYNGEE. This CDR3 is 14 amino acids long. CDR3 residues: CASSHWGADTEAFF.

The gene calls are TRBV6-5 and TRBJ2-7; TCRdb's assignment of TRBD2 cannot be checked, as there is no DNA. Germline CDR1 and CDR2: MNHEY and SVGAGI. The CDR3 length is 17 residues. The CDR3 loop reads CASSYSMVAGEEYEQYF.

The chain's CDR3 is CSGTSGGAYNEQFF. This rearrangement joins TRBV29-1 to TRBJ2-1; TCRdb's D gene call, TRBD2, goes unchecked for lack of DNA. From germline, CDR1 is SQVTM and CDR2 ANQGSEA. This CDR3 region has 14 residues.

The chain joins TRBV7-9 to TRBJ2-7; TCRdb's D call, TRBD1, is unchecked because there is no DNA. From germline, CDR1 is SEHNR and CDR2 FQNEAQ (reference sequence). This CDR3 comprises 13 residues. The CDR3 protein is CASSLNGGHEQYF.

The chain carries TRBV27 and TRBJ2-1. The CDR3 runs 11 residues. Germline V lookup: CDR1 MNHEY, CDR2 SMNVEV (reference sequence). CDR3 in amino acids: CASSSHYEQFF.

This chain connects TRBV12-3 or TRBV12-4 to TRBJ2-7; the D call from TCRdb, TRBD2, cannot be confirmed without DNA. The CDR3 has 14 residues. CDR3 protein: CASSTSGVAYEQYF.

The genes are TRBV10-3 and TRBJ1-1; TCRdb indicates TRBD1, and absent DNA this call remains unverified. The CDR3 has 18 amino acids. Germline V gene data show CDR1 as ENHRY and CDR2 as SYGVKD. The CDR3 reads CAISEPEPGWGVNTEAFF.

V and J are TRBV7-3 and TRBJ2-5; without DNA, the TCRdb call of TRBD2 cannot be checked. CDR1 and CDR2 from the germline V gene are SGHTA and FQGTGA. This CDR3 has 17 amino acids. Here the CDR3 reads CASLFRRGGAPQETQYF.

The chain employs TRBV3-1 and TRBJ1-5; absent DNA, TCRdb's TRBD1 call cannot be checked. This CDR3 has 15 amino acids. Per the germline V gene, CDR1 is LGHDT and CDR2 is YNNKEL (reference sequence). CDR3 in amino acids: CASSQWPGANQPQHF.

The gene calls are TRBV6-6 and TRBJ2-7; the TRBD2 assignment by TCRdb is unverifiable without DNA. CDR3 length equals 12 residues. Germline V lookup: CDR1 MNHNY, CDR2 SVGAGI (reference sequence). The CDR3 here is CASGRVPYEQYF.

The rearrangement uses TRBV27 and TRBJ2-7; TCRdb indicates TRBD2, and absent DNA this call remains unverified. CDR1 is MNHEY and CDR2 is SMNVEV in the germline V gene (reference sequence). This CDR3 comprises 15 residues. The CDR3 here is CASSSQASGSYEQYF.

This sequence joins TRBV15 and TRBJ2-1; TCRdb proposes TRBD2, but this gene call is untestable without DNA. CDR1 LNHNV and CDR2 YYDKDF come from the germline V gene (reference sequence). The CDR3 spans 15 residues. The CDR3 is CATSRGLAGENEQFF.

The V gene is TRBV20-1, the J gene TRBJ2-5; the TCRdb call, TRBD1, lacks DNA for checking. Germline CDR1 is DFQATT and CDR2 is SNEGSKA (reference sequence). The CDR3 covers 15 residues. The CDR3 loop reads CSAILGRWGQETQYF.

This sequence joins TRBV12-3 or TRBV12-4 and TRBJ2-3; TCRdb reports TRBD2, a call that lacks DNA to check it against. This CDR3 is 15 amino acids long. CDR3 loop: CASSPTSGRPDTQYF.

This chain links TRBV5-1 with TRBJ1-1; TCRdb calls TRBD1, which cannot be checked without DNA. The CDR3 is made up of 15 amino acids. The V gene's germline CDR1 is SGHRS and CDR2 YFSETQ. The CDR3 sequence is CASSLGRQMNTEAFF.

The chain links TRBV7-9 to TRBJ2-5; there is no DNA to check the TCRdb D call of TRBD2. The CDR3 is 16 amino acids. The germline V gene has CDR1 SEHNR and CDR2 FQNEAQ (reference sequence). The CDR3 is CASSTGTSGNQETQYF.